The 32 T cell receptor beta chains given below trace back to one sample, sequenced in a study of blood T cell repertoires in COVID-19. The repertoire was sequenced with immunoSEQ multiplex PCR; TCRdb's copy has only in-frame clones and lacks some. This table holds around 190,000 clones, 70% to 90% found once. Material for sequencing was peripheral blood. The source of these receptors is a man between 45 and 60 years old with COVID-19, enrolled during active disease.

The genes are TRBV24-1 and TRBJ2-7; 7 positions agree with TRBD1. Trimming cost V 5 bases and J 3 bases; bases outside gene matches: 9. The germline gives CDR1 KGHDR, CDR2 SFDVKD. The CDR3 covers 15 residues. The CDR3 DNA reads as TGTGCCACCAGTGCAGGCAGGGGGTTTCGCTACGAGCAGTACTTC. Its translation: CATSAGRGFRYEQYF.

The chain uses TRBV7-3 and TRBJ2-1, with 15 bases that match TRBD2. CDR3 size: 17 residues. Trimming cost V 5 bases and J 2 bases; bases outside gene matches: 4. The germline V gene encodes CDR1 SGHTA and CDR2 FQGTGA. The CDR3 is CASSPRTSGRAYNEQFF. The CDR3 DNA is TGTGCCAGCAGCCCCCGGACTAGCGGGAGGGCCTACAATGAGCAGTTCTTC.

V usage is TRBV30 and J usage is TRBJ2-7, with 11 bases fitting TRBD1. The CDR3 is 14 amino acids. J was trimmed by 1 base and V by 4 bases; bases with no gene match: 3. The germline V gene encodes CDR1 GTSNPN and CDR2 SVGIG (reference sequence). CDR3: CAWIGQGASYEQYF. DNA for the CDR3: TGTGCCTGGATCGGACAGGGGGCTTCCTACGAGCAGTACTTC.

The rearrangement joins TRBV2 to TRBJ2-1; D is undetermined. The CDR3 covers 11 residues. The V and J ends lost 8 bases and 9 bases respectively, with 11 bases between them. Germline V lookup: CDR1 SNHLY, CDR2 FYNNEI. CDR3 DNA sequence: TGTGCCAGCCTTTTAGCTTTTGAGCAGTTCTTC. It translates to CASLLAFEQFF.

The chain couples TRBV7-3 to TRBJ2-5; maybe TRBD1 (5 bases). From germline, CDR1 is SGHTA and CDR2 FQGTGA. The V end was cut by 5 bases, the J end by 7 bases, with 11 bases between. This CDR3 contains 12 residues. CDR3 amino acids: CASSRFQGTQYF. CDR3 sequence (DNA): TGTGCCAGCAGCCGTTTCCAGGGGACCCAGTACTTC. Together with reference TRBV7-3 and TRBJ2-5, the CDR3 gives the full variable domain: GAGVSQTPSNKVTEKGKYVELRCDPISGHTALYWYRQSLGQGPEFLIYFQGTGAADDSGLPNDRFFAVRPEGSVSTLKIQRTERGDSAVYLCASSRFQGTQYFGPGTRLLVL.

The rearrangement links TRBV6-5 to TRBJ1-2; D uncertain. The CDR3 totals 13 residues. Germline CDR1 and CDR2: MNHEY and SVGAGI. Trimming removed 6 bases at V and 1 base at J, with 9 bases between. The CDR3 here is CASSSEVNYGYTF. Written as DNA, the CDR3 is TGTGCCAGCAGCAGCGAGGTTAACTATGGCTACACCTTC.

The chain couples TRBV19 to TRBJ1-1; 8 nucleotides line up with TRBD1. V trimming: 5 bases; J trimming: 3 bases; junction bases outside the gene matches: 5. Germline CDR1 reads LNHDA; CDR2 reads SQIVND (reference sequence). The CDR3 is 14 residues long. CDR3 loop: CASSFSGGYTEAFF. The CDR3 DNA follows: TGTGCCAGTAGTTTCTCAGGGGGCTACACTGAAGCTTTCTTT.

This rearrangement joins TRBV12-3 or TRBV12-4 to TRBJ2-1; TRBD1 aligns across 10 bases. J lost 9 bases, V lost 3 bases, and 2 bases had no gene match. CDR3 length: 13 residues. The DNA for the CDR3 is TGTGCCAGCAGTTTGGGACAGGGGACTGAGCAGTTCTTC. It yields the protein CASSLGQGTEQFF.

The chain recombines TRBV30 with TRBJ1-5; D not resolved. CDR3 length: 13 residues. The V gene lost 0 bases and the J gene lost 2 bases, with 5 bases spanning the gap. Germline V gene sequence: CDR1 GTSNPN, CDR2 SVGIG (reference sequence). CDR3 nucleotide sequence: TGTGCCTGGAGTGTCGGTGGCAATCAGCCCCAGCATTTT. It is translated as CAWSVGGNQPQHF.

J is TRBJ2-7 and V is TRBV2; 11 nucleotides align to TRBD2. CDR1 SNHLY and CDR2 FYNNEI come from the germline V gene. The CDR3 has 14 amino acids. With V trimmed by 5 bases and J by 3 bases, 3 bases remained unmatched. The CDR3 reads CASSPGLAGYEQYF. CDR3 coding DNA: TGTGCCAGCAGTCCTGGACTAGCGGGCTACGAGCAGTACTTC.

J is TRBJ2-7 and V is TRBV6-5; a possible D gene is TRBD1 (6 bases). CDR1 and CDR2 from the germline V gene are MNHEY and SVGAGI. V lost 4 bases, J lost 9 bases, and 19 bases lay in between. The CDR3 runs to 14 residues. The CDR3 loop is CASSSRDTIGGQYF. The CDR3 coding sequence is TGTGCCAGCAGTTCCCGGGACACTATAGGAGGGCAGTACTTC.

The V call is TRBV19, the J call TRBJ1-4; unclear D gene. CDR3 length: 16 residues. CDR1 is LNHDA, CDR2 SQIVND, per germline (reference sequence). V was pared by 3 bases and J by 2 bases, with 13 bases between. CDR3 DNA sequence: TGTGCCAGTAGTATGGGCTGGCCCCGTACTAATGAAAAACTGTTTTTT. Its protein is CASSMGWPRTNEKLFF.

The chain couples TRBV10-3 to TRBJ2-1; D is uncertain. In germline, CDR1 is ENHRY, CDR2 SYGVKD. The CDR3 length is 12 residues. V was shortened by 6 bases and J by 5 bases, with 8 bases between the two germline ends. Here the CDR3 DNA reads TGTGCCATCAGCAGACAAGACAATGAGCAGTTCTTC. Translation: CAISRQDNEQFF.

CDR3 amino acids: CASSDRGNSPLHF. DNA of the CDR3: TGTGCCAGCAGCGACAGGGGTAATTCACCCCTCCACTTT. V usage is TRBV6-5 and J usage is TRBJ1-6; 8 nucleotides align to TRBD1. Germline V CDR1 and CDR2: MNHEY, SVGAGI. Unmatched junction bases numbered 1, after V lost 6 bases and J lost 6 bases. The CDR3 runs to 13 residues.

The V gene is TRBV30, the J gene TRBJ1-2, with a possible D match to TRBD1 (5 bases). V was shortened by 7 bases and J by 5 bases, with 23 bases between the two germline ends. The CDR3 extends over 15 amino acids. The germline gives CDR1 GTSNPN, CDR2 SVGIG (reference sequence). CDR3 coding DNA: TGTGCCTCTAAACCCGGCAGGGTAGGGAGGTATGGCTACACCTTC. The encoded protein is CASKPGRVGRYGYTF.

This chain connects TRBV9 to TRBJ2-1, with 7 bases aligning to TRBD2. Germline V gene lookup returns CDR1 SGDLS and CDR2 YYNGEE. Germline trimming cut 3 bases from V and 3 bases from J; bases unmatched to any gene: 6. This CDR3 spans 15 amino acids. The CDR3 region has the DNA TGTGCCAGCAGCGCCGAGAGCGGGAACTACAATGAGCAGTTCTTC. Translation gives CASSAESGNYNEQFF. The whole variable domain, remainder taken from reference TRBV9 and TRBJ2-1, is DSGVTQTPKHLITATGQRVTLRCSPRSGDLSVYWYQQSLDQGLQFLIQYYNGEERAKGNILERFSAQQFPDLHSELNLSSLELGDSALYFCASSAESGNYNEQFFGPGTRLTVL.

This clone came up once. The chain couples TRBV5-4 to TRBJ2-7, with a possible D match to TRBD1 (6 bases). Trimming stripped 4 bases from V and 1 base from J, with 18 bases between. CDR1 and CDR2 from the germline V gene are SGHNT and YYREEE (reference sequence). The CDR3 has 16 amino acids. CDR3 protein: CASSTPLGQGSYEQYF. CDR3 in DNA: TGTGCCAGCAGCACCCCCTTGGGGCAGGGGTCCTACGAGCAGTACTTC.

The chain carries TRBV5-1 and TRBJ2-5; 9 bases map to TRBD2. CDR1 SGHRS and CDR2 YFSETQ come from the germline V gene. CDR3 length equals 15 residues. V was pared by 2 bases and J by 5 bases, with 7 bases of the junction left unmatched. This CDR3 reads CASSFDSGRRETQYF. In DNA form, the CDR3 reads TGCGCCAGCAGCTTCGATAGCGGGAGAAGGGAGACCCAGTACTTC.

The chain recombines TRBV18 with TRBJ2-7; D possibly corresponds to TRBD2 (6 bases). Trimming shortened V by 5 bases and J by 4 bases, and 18 bases separated the two germline ends. Germline values: CDR1 KGHSH, CDR2 LQKENI. This CDR3 has 15 amino acids. CDR3 in amino acids: CASSSGLQSIYEQYF. The CDR3 DNA is TGTGCCAGCTCATCGGGACTCCAGTCTATTTACGAGCAGTACTTC.

CDR3 region: CAWSVKGLVTEAFF. As DNA, the CDR3 is TGTGCCTGGAGTGTAAAGGGGCTGGTCACTGAAGCTTTCTTT. The gene calls are TRBV30 and TRBJ1-1; D might be TRBD1 (5 bases). The V end lost 0 bases, the J end lost 4 bases, and 12 bases lay between the germline ends. There are 14 residues in the CDR3. Germline V lookup: CDR1 GTSNPN, CDR2 SVGIG (reference sequence).

The chain employs TRBV15 and TRBJ2-2; maybe TRBD2 (7 bases). V shed 7 bases and J shed 0 bases, with 12 bases lying between them. Germline V gene lookup returns CDR1 LNHNV and CDR2 YYDKDF (reference sequence). The CDR3 spans 15 residues. The CDR3 protein is CATKGGIANTGELFF. The CDR3 bases are TGTGCCACCAAGGGGGGGATCGCGAACACCGGGGAGCTGTTTTTT.

The V and J genes are TRBV14 and TRBJ1-6; tentative D call: TRBD1 (5 bases). Germline CDR1 and CDR2: SGHDN and FVKESK. V lost 1 base and J lost 7, with 8 bases in between. The CDR3 length is 14 residues. The CDR3 region has the DNA TGTGCCAGCAGCCAAGTGGGGGGAAATTCACCCCTCCACTTT. It translates to CASSQVGGNSPLHF.

This chain uses TRBV4-2 with TRBJ1-1; TRBD1 agrees at 7 bases. Germline assignment: CDR1 LGHNA and CDR2 YNFKEQ. CDR3 length equals 16 residues. The V gene end was trimmed by 4 bases and the J gene end by 1 base; junction bases not matched to a gene: 9. Here the CDR3 DNA reads TGTGCCAGCAGCCCAAACAGGGGCCAGGGGAACACTGAAGCTTTCTTT. This translates into CASSPNRGQGNTEAFF.

The chain recombines TRBV24-1 with TRBJ2-7; 8 bases are a match to TRBD1. V shed 3 bases and J 4 bases; nucleotides not matched to a gene: 7. The germline gives CDR1 KGHDR, CDR2 SFDVKD. The CDR3 has 15 amino acids. CDR3 amino acids: CATSDPRTGWYEQYF. The CDR3, as DNA: TGTGCCACCAGTGATCCTCGGACAGGGTGGTACGAGCAGTACTTC.

The CDR3 DNA is TGTGCCAGCAGTTCGGGACAGTCTCGGGGCTACACCTTC. It codes for CASSSGQSRGYTF. The chain has TRBV6-2 or TRBV6-3 and TRBJ1-2; 7 nucleotides align to TRBD1. The germline gives CDR1 MNHEY, CDR2 SVGEGT. This CDR3 has 13 residues. V lost 4 bases to trimming and J lost 8 bases; unmatched junction nucleotides: 7.

This chain connects TRBV7-9 to TRBJ2-1; weak D call: TRBD2 (5 bases). V was clipped by 6 bases and J by 5 bases, with 8 bases between them. CDR1 and CDR2 from the germline V gene are SEHNR and FQNEAQ (reference sequence). CDR3 size: 12 residues. The CDR3 sequence: CASRRGDNEQFF. CDR3 sequence (DNA): TGTGCCAGCAGACGGGGTGACAATGAGCAGTTCTTC. Looking up the rest from reference TRBV7-9 and TRBJ2-1 gives the full variable domain: DTGVSQNPRHKITKRGQNVTFRCDPISEHNRLYWYRQTLGQGPEFLTYFQNEAQLEKSRLLSDRFSAERPKGSFSTLEIQRTEQGDSAMYLCASRRGDNEQFFGPGTRLTVL.

The genes are TRBV18 and TRBJ2-4, with 7 bases identical to TRBD2. V dropped 3 bases and J dropped 4; count of bases not matched to a gene: 6. Per the germline V gene, CDR1 is KGHSH and CDR2 is LQKENI. CDR3 size: 15 residues. The CDR3 loop reads CASSPLSSGKNIQYF. The CDR3, as DNA: TGTGCCAGCTCACCTTTGTCTAGCGGTAAAAACATTCAGTACTTC.

This chain links TRBV4-1 with TRBJ2-5; D is ambiguous. V shed 1 base and J shed 0 bases, with 6 bases lying between them. The CDR3 runs 14 residues. The germline CDR1 and CDR2 sequences are MGHRA and YSYEKL. The CDR3 here is CASSQGEYQETQYF. The CDR3 region has the DNA TGCGCCAGCAGCCAAGGAGAGTACCAAGAGACCCAGTACTTC.

The J gene is TRBJ1-5, the V gene TRBV12-3 or TRBV12-4, with D unresolved. CDR3 length equals 12 residues. Trimming pared 2 bases from V and 7 bases from J, leaving 6 bases between. The CDR3 DNA is TGTGCCAGCAGTTTAAGCGGCCAGCCCCAGCATTTT. It yields the protein CASSLSGQPQHF.

V gene TRBV19 combines with J gene TRBJ1-1; tentatively, D is TRBD1 (6 bases). Germline CDR1 LNHDA, CDR2 SQIVND (reference sequence). The CDR3 is 14 residues long. With 5 bases removed from V and 2 bases from J, the gap between germline ends came to 12 bases. This CDR3 is CASSEDRLNTEAFF. Here the CDR3 DNA reads TGTGCCAGTAGTGAGGACAGACTTAACACTGAAGCTTTCTTT.

The gene calls are TRBV6-4 and TRBJ2-2, with 8 bases fitting TRBD1. Looked up from germline, CDR1 is MRHNA and CDR2 is SNTAGT. The CDR3 consists of 16 residues. J was trimmed by 1 base and V by 6 bases; bases with no gene match: 7. The CDR3 coding sequence is TGTGCCAGCAGCCTAGCCGGGACAGGGAACACCGGGGAGCTGTTTTTT. This translates into CASSLAGTGNTGELFF.

About this clone: The germline gene is not matched at one end of the junction; a read error may be the cause. This chain links TRBV3-1 (or the pseudogene TRBV3-2) with TRBJ2-7; a weak D match, TRBD2 (6 bases). Germline assignment: CDR1 LGHDT and CDR2 YNNKEL (reference sequence). The CDR3 has 15 amino acids. In nucleotides, the CDR3 is TGTGCCAGCAGCCAAGGTCCTAGCGCCTCCTACGGGCAGTACTTC. Its protein is CASSQGPSASYGQYF.